This T cell receptor beta chain came from a study of T cell responses to AZD1222 COVID-19 vaccine. Whether given at about 4 or about 12 weeks, second doses were pooled. Sequencing was performed with immunoSEQ multiplex PCR; in TCRdb, only in-frame clones are kept and a portion is missing. The sample has roughly 110,000 clones, 87% seen once. For this clone: Antigen specificity is unknown.

CDR3 length: 15 residues. Germline V gene lookup returns CDR1 SNHLY and CDR2 FYNNEI. V dropped 3 bases and J dropped 8; count of bases not matched to a gene: 7. General study results and limits: Spike-wide vaccine-associated CD4 TCRs dominated at 160-218 and 743-854. Spike-specific TCR breadth and depth grew following two AZD1222 doses.

V is TRBV2 and J is TRBJ2-1; 10 bases fit TRBD2. Sample: peripheral blood, taken 28 days after the second AZD1222 dose. This receptor was identified in an adult who received the AZD1222 COVID-19 vaccine. In nucleotides, the CDR3 is TGTGCCAGCAGTGATTGGTTAGCGGGGGGCGATGAGCAGTTCTTC. Protein: CASSDWLAGGDEQFF.